A selection of T cell receptor beta chains follows, all from one sample in a study of human T cells and chemical hapten exposure. TCRdb recomputed calls from the RACE reads with MiXCR, one row per CDR3 protein. The sample includes about 98,000 distinct CDR3 sequences, 10% to 11% of them seen just once. This sample comprised whole blood, obtained in connection with sensitization to the hapten diphenylcyclopropenone (DPC). The origin of the receptors is a woman aged 55-70 years with alopecia areata. Some clones in this sample may be carry-over from other donors' samples. CDR3s include the opening cysteine and the closing phenylalanine or tryptophan. D genes are given only for firm matches. Size is omitted from some rows. Given values are once, few, many or a class for expanded clones.

d_gene,j_gene,abundance,v_gene,CDR3aa,CDR3nt
-,TRBJ1-1,many,TRBV2,CASSQGPNTEAFF,TGTGCCAGCAGCCAAGGGCCCAACACTGAAGCTTTCTTT
-,TRBJ1-1,-,TRBV11-3,CASSPQTGENTEAFF,TGTGCCAGCAGCCCCCAGACAGGTGAGAACACTGAAGCTTTCTTT
-,TRBJ2-7,-,TRBV7-2,CASSQQFYEQYF,TGTGCCAGCAGTCAGCAGTTCTACGAGCAGTACTTC
TRBD1,TRBJ1-2,-,TRBV7-9,CASSSGGPGTNYGYTF,TGTGCCAGCAGCTCAGGGGGCCCAGGAACTAACTATGGCTACACCTTC
TRBD1,TRBJ2-1,many,TRBV7-6,CASSRDRVNNEQFF,TGTGCCAGCAGCCGGGACAGAGTTAACAATGAGCAGTTCTTC
TRBD2,TRBJ2-1,-,TRBV5-1,CASSRTSSNEQFF,TGCGCCAGCAGCAGGACTAGCAGCAATGAGCAGTTCTTC
-,TRBJ2-3,-,TRBV11-2,CASSLVGGTTDTQYF,TGTGCCAGCAGCTTAGTAGGCGGGACCACAGATACGCAGTATTTT
TRBD2,TRBJ2-3,few,TRBV2,CAGSSGGALATDTQYF,TGTGCCGGGAGTAGCGGGGGGGCTTTAGCCACAGATACGCAGTATTTT
TRBD2,TRBJ2-5,few,TRBV6-1,CACSGGPQETQYF,TGTGCCTGCAGCGGGGGGCCCCAAGAGACCCAGTACTTC
TRBD1,TRBJ2-2,-,TRBV12-3/TRBV12-4,CASSPQGQGNTGELFF,TGTGCCAGCAGCCCACAGGGACAGGGGAACACCGGGGAGCTGTTTTTT
-,TRBJ2-3,many,TRBV7-9,CASTPGVADTDTQYF,TGTGCCAGCACCCCAGGTGTAGCAGACACAGATACGCAGTATTTT
TRBD2,TRBJ2-6,-,TRBV11-2,CASSLIAGGSSGANVLTF,TGTGCCAGCAGCCTGATAGCGGGAGGCTCCTCTGGGGCCAACGTCCTGACTTTC
-,TRBJ1-2,many,TRBV10-3,CAISEVRSYGYTF,TGTGCCATCAGTGAGGTCAGAAGCTATGGCTACACCTTC
TRBD2,TRBJ2-3,many,TRBV10-3,CAASSGGSTDTQYF,TGTGCCGCCTCTAGCGGGGGGAGCACAGATACGCAGTATTTT
-,TRBJ2-5,-,TRBV19,CASSIPGSQETQYF,TGTGCCAGTAGTATACCGGGGTCCCAAGAGACCCAGTACTTC
-,TRBJ2-1,many,TRBV11-2,CASSFQVTDNEQFF,TGTGCCAGCAGCTTTCAGGTAACAGACAATGAGCAGTTCTTC
TRBD1,TRBJ1-1,many,TRBV2,CASSKEGGANTEAFF,TGTGCCAGCAGTAAAGAAGGGGGCGCAAACACTGAAGCTTTCTTT
TRBD2,TRBJ2-1,many,TRBV2,CASTRGATSGGAAYNEQFF,TGTGCCAGCACCCGCGGGGCGACTAGCGGGGGGGCCGCCTACAATGAGCAGTTCTTC
TRBD2,TRBJ2-1,-,TRBV19,CASSPGLAGYKFF,TGTGCCAGTAGTCCGGGACTAGCGGGGTATAAGTTCTTC
-,TRBJ1-1,many,TRBV5-1,CASSLIAVTEAFF,TGCGCCAGCAGCTTGATCGCTGTCACTGAAGCTTTCTTT
-,TRBJ2-2,many,TRBV5-1,CASSLDLAKNTGELFF,TGCGCCAGCAGCTTGGATCTAGCGAAGAACACCGGGGAGCTGTTTTTT
-,TRBJ1-4,many,TRBV3-1,CASSPNAGNEKLFF,TGTGCCAGCAGCCCCAACGCGGGAAATGAAAAACTGTTTTTT
-,TRBJ1-3,-,TRBV19,CASQAQRSGNTIYF,TGTGCCAGTCAAGCCCAGCGCTCTGGAAACACCATATATTTT
TRBD1,TRBJ2-7,-,TRBV7-2,CASSLDRGSYEQYF,TGTGCCAGCAGCTTGGACAGGGGCAGCTACGAGCAGTACTTC
TRBD1,TRBJ2-3,-,TRBV7-3,CASSTGQGAIDTQYF,TGTGCCAGCAGCACCGGACAGGGGGCGATTGATACGCAGTATTTT
-,TRBJ1-1,many,TRBV3-1,CASKTGTDMNTEAFF,TGTGCCAGCAAAACCGGGACGGACATGAACACTGAAGCTTTCTTT
TRBD1,TRBJ1-1,many,TRBV6-6,CASSRGQGFSNTEAFF,TGTGCCAGCAGCCGTGGACAGGGGTTTTCGAACACTGAAGCTTTCTTT
TRBD2,TRBJ2-1,many,TRBV20-1,CSASGGLIYNEQFF,TGCAGTGCTAGCGGGGGACTAATATACAATGAGCAGTTCTTC
TRBD1,TRBJ2-3,-,TRBV18,CASSHLRTGQPSDTQYF,TGTGCCAGCTCACATTTAAGGACAGGGCAACCGTCAGATACGCAGTATTTT
-,TRBJ1-1,many,TRBV3-1,CASSQEGGWNTEAFF,TGTGCCAGCAGCCAAGAGGGGGGGTGGAACACTGAAGCTTTCTTT
-,TRBJ2-3,few,TRBV7-2,CASSLTEADTQYF,TGTGCCAGCAGCTTAACGGAGGCGGATACGCAGTATTTT
-,TRBJ2-1,-,TRBV18,CASSAEAQYNEQFF,TGTGCCAGCTCGGCCGAGGCTCAGTACAATGAGCAGTTCTTC
TRBD1,TRBJ1-1,-,TRBV29-1,CSVRDSIYTEAFF,TGCAGCGTTAGGGACAGTATCTACACTGAAGCTTTCTTT
TRBD1,TRBJ2-7,many,TRBV7-2,CASSPGGSRISEQYF,TGTGCCAGCAGCCCAGGGGGTTCTCGTATCTCCGAGCAGTACTTC
-,TRBJ1-5,many,TRBV5-1,CASSSEGQDNQPQHF,TGCGCCAGCAGCTCGGAGGGGCAGGACAATCAGCCCCAGCATTTT
-,TRBJ1-3,few,TRBV29-1,CSVEVPDTGNTIYF,TGCAGCGTTGAAGTCCCTGATACTGGAAACACCATATATTTT
-,TRBJ1-5,-,TRBV21-1,CASTLDRDQPQHF,TGTGCCAGCACCCTGGACAGGGATCAGCCCCAGCATTTT
-,TRBJ2-7,few,TRBV11-2,CASSFSSNPYEQYF,TGTGCCAGCAGCTTCTCCAGCAATCCCTACGAGCAGTACTTC
TRBD1,TRBJ1-5,-,TRBV29-1,CSVAGQGRDQPQHF,TGCAGCGTTGCTGGACAGGGACGGGATCAGCCCCAGCATTTT
TRBD2,TRBJ2-7,many,TRBV9,CASSSTTSGGIYEQYF,TGTGCCAGCAGCTCCACCACTAGCGGGGGGATTTACGAGCAGTACTTC
-,TRBJ1-3,few,TRBV5-4,CASRPHSGNTIYF,TGTGCCAGCAGACCGCACTCTGGAAACACCATATATTTT
TRBD2,TRBJ2-1,few,TRBV7-9,CASSPPGLAYNEQFF,TGTGCCAGCAGCCCTCCGGGACTAGCTTACAATGAGCAGTTCTTC
-,TRBJ2-1,many,TRBV6-1,CASRRAGSPYNEQFF,TGTGCCAGCAGGAGGGCAGGGTCCCCCTACAATGAGCAGTTCTTC
TRBD1,TRBJ1-2,few,TRBV5-1,CASSLVQGLDGYTF,TGCGCCAGCAGCTTGGTACAGGGGCTGGATGGCTACACCTTC
-,TRBJ1-1,many,TRBV10-3,CAISESGIRGTEAFF,TGTGCCATCAGTGAGTCAGGGATAAGGGGCACTGAAGCTTTCTTT
-,TRBJ2-7,many,TRBV27,CASSGVGLPYEQYF,TGTGCCAGCAGTGGTGTGGGACTCCCCTACGAGCAGTACTTC
-,TRBJ1-1,few,TRBV29-1,CSVEDLGNDQNTEAFF,TGCAGCGTTGAAGATCTCGGGAATGACCAGAACACTGAAGCTTTCTTT
-,TRBJ1-2,many,TRBV3-1,CASSSRVVTLANYGYTF,TGTGCCAGCAGCTCCCGGGTAGTGACTTTAGCTAACTATGGCTACACCTTC
TRBD1,TRBJ1-2,many,TRBV9,CASSITPQGVDYGYTF,TGTGCCAGCAGCATCACCCCTCAGGGGGTTGATTATGGCTACACCTTC
-,TRBJ2-1,many,TRBV18,CASSPGDYGFHEQFF,TGTGCCAGCTCACCGGGGGATTATGGTTTTCATGAGCAGTTCTTC
TRBD1,TRBJ1-2,-,TRBV7-2,CASSLVRRTGGNYGYTF,TGTGCCAGCAGCTTAGTTCGCCGAACAGGGGGCAACTATGGCTACACCTTC
-,TRBJ1-1,few,TRBV28,CASSLKAAGMNTEAFF,TGTGCCAGCAGTTTAAAGGCGGCCGGGATGAACACTGAAGCTTTCTTT
-,TRBJ1-2,-,TRBV30,CAWSYTHGGYTF,TGTGCCTGGAGTTATACCCACGGTGGCTACACCTTC
-,TRBJ1-6,few,TRBV3-1,CASSFITGTGNSPLHF,TGTGCCAGCTCGTTCATAACCGGGACCGGGAATTCACCCCTCCACTTT
-,TRBJ2-5,-,TRBV7-3,CASSKGSRGETQYF,TGTGCCAGCAGTAAGGGATCCCGGGGAGAGACCCAGTACTTC
-,TRBJ1-2,many,TRBV30,CAWSVLYGYTF,TGTGCCTGGAGTGTACTCTATGGCTACACCTTC
-,TRBJ2-1,many,TRBV11-1,CASSLLGPTYNEQFF,TGTGCCAGCAGCTTATTGGGACCGACTTACAATGAGCAGTTCTTC
TRBD2,TRBJ2-1,-,TRBV12-5,CATSGGLDPYNEQFF,TGTGCTACGAGCGGGGGATTGGACCCCTACAATGAGCAGTTCTTC
TRBD1,TRBJ1-4,many,TRBV7-6,CASTDRINEKLFF,TGTGCCAGCACGGACAGGATTAATGAAAAACTGTTTTTT
-,TRBJ1-1,few,TRBV20-1,CSARDYLSNTEAFF,TGCAGTGCTAGAGATTATCTCTCGAACACTGAAGCTTTCTTT